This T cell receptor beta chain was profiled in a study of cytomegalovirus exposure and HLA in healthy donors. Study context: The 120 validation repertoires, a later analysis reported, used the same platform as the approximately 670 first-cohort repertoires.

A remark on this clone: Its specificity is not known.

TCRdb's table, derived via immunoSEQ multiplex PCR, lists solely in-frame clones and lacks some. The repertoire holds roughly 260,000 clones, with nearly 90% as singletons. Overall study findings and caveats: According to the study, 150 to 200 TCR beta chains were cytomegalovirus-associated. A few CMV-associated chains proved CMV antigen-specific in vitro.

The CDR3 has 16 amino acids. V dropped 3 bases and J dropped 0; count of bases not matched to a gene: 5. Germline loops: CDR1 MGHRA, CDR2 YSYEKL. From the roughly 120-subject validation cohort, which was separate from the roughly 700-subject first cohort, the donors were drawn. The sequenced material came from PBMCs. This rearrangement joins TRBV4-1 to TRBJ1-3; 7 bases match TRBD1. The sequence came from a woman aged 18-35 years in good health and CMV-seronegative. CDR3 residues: CASSQTDRDSGNTIYF. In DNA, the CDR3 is TGCGCCAGCAGCCAGACCGACAGGGACTCTGGAAACACCATATATTTT.